This T cell receptor (beta chain) was identified during a study of CD8 T cells in Susac syndrome. In the case of this clonotype: The antigen is not known.

Sequencing of TCR beta was performed on blood CD8+ and CD4+ T cells. Controls comprised healthy donors matched for age and sex. Notes on the study in general: The relatively small number of individuals in the TCR sequencing and HLA analysis was acknowledged by the study.

The CDR3 has 15 residues. V lost 3 bases, J lost 7 bases, and 19 bases lay in between. The V gene's germline CDR1 is DFQATT and CDR2 SNEGSKA (reference sequence). Random hexamers were used to reverse transcribe the RNA input (about 0.5 to 1 ug). In TCRdb, the immunoSEQ multiplex PCR reads were re-called with MiXCR into one record per CDR3 protein. The profile shows about 18,000 distinct CDR3 sequences, around 95% of them singletons. Sample: CD8+ T cells from PBMCs. This TCR was recovered from a human donor in good health. This chain connects TRBV20-1 to TRBJ2-1; TRBD2 might be the D (5 bases). The CDR3 reads CSASPQGLNTNEQFF. The CDR3 DNA reads as TGCAGTGCTAGTCCCCAAGGACTCAACACTAATGAGCAGTTCTTC.